Listed here are 25 T cell receptor beta chains from one sample, sequenced in a study of blood T cell repertoires in COVID-19. Profiled with immunoSEQ multiplex PCR; TCRdb holds only in-frame clones, not every one. This sample yields 25,000 to 30,000 clones, of which 81% are seen a single time; approximately 16% belongs to the top ten. The sequenced sample consisted of peripheral blood. The receptors were sampled from a woman aged 60 to 75 with acute or convalescent COVID-19.

CDR3 DNA: TGTGCCAGCAGTGAGGGGCCGTTGAACATTCAGTACTTC. This translates into CASSEGPLNIQYF. V is TRBV2 and J is TRBJ2-4; tentative D call: TRBD1 (5 bases). V lost 3 bases to trimming and J lost 7 bases, with 10 bases between them. Germline values: CDR1 SNHLY, CDR2 FYNNEI. The CDR3 has 13 amino acids.

For this clone: A read error may account for a junction end that differs from germline. The CDR3 region is CASSSEGQGNAPLHF. The DNA for the CDR3 is TGTGCCAGCAGCTCCGAGGGACAGGGTAATGCACCCCTCCACTTT. The chain is built from TRBV7-8 and TRBJ1-6, with TRBD1 matching 9 bases. This CDR3 comprises 15 residues. Germline V gene lookup returns CDR1 SGHVS and CDR2 FQNEAQ.

V and J are TRBV19 and TRBJ1-5; 10 positions agree with TRBD1. CDR1 and CDR2 (germline): LNHDA, SQIVND (reference sequence). Trimming cost V 4 bases and J 11 bases; bases outside gene matches: 14. The CDR3 extends over 16 amino acids. The CDR3 DNA is TGTGCCAGTAGTAAAATGAGACAGGGGGCGGACTCAGCCCAGCATTTT. Residues: CASSKMRQGADSAQHF.

This chain uses TRBV11-2 with TRBJ2-6; D possibly corresponds to TRBD1 (5 bases). Germline V lookup: CDR1 SGHAT, CDR2 FQNNGV. This CDR3 contains 16 residues. Trimming stripped 0 bases from V and 1 base from J, with 7 bases between. The CDR3 bases are TGTGCCAGCAGCTTAGAAAGGGGATCTGGGGCCAACGTCCTGACTTTC. This gives the protein CASSLERGSGANVLTF.

The chain has TRBV20-1 and TRBJ1-2; D unresolved. The CDR3 contains 14 residues. CDR1 is DFQATT and CDR2 is SNEGSKA in the germline V gene (reference sequence). Trimming pared 3 bases from V and 8 bases from J, leaving 19 bases between. The CDR3 DNA follows: TGCAGTGCTAGTTCCCCTACTGGGCCCGAGGGCTACACCTTC. Translating gives CSASSPTGPEGYTF.

V gene TRBV5-4 combines with J gene TRBJ2-3; 10 nucleotides agree with TRBD1. The ends lost 0 bases at V and 3 bases at J; junction bases unmatched: 1. Germline CDR1 and CDR2: SGHNT and YYREEE (reference sequence). This CDR3 has 15 residues. CDR3: CASSLAGQGTDTQYF. Here the CDR3 DNA reads TGTGCCAGCAGCTTGGCGGGACAGGGGACAGATACGCAGTATTTT.

This clone occurred a few times. The rearrangement links TRBV5-6 to TRBJ2-7; 8 bases agree with TRBD2. With 9 bases clipped from V and 5 bases from J, the junction kept 13 bases outside the gene matches. The CDR3 is made up of 14 amino acids. Germline V CDR1 and CDR2: SGHDT, YYEEEE. The CDR3 DNA sequence: TGTGCCACCACACGTCGGGGAGCGGGGGACGAGCAGTACTTC. Translated: CATTRRGAGDEQYF.

This clone was counted between two and nine times. The gene calls are TRBV19 and TRBJ1-1; tentative D call: TRBD1 (6 bases). Trimming cost V 7 bases and J 1 base, with 16 bases left between them. Germline V gene sequence: CDR1 LNHDA, CDR2 SQIVND (reference sequence). There are 15 residues in the CDR3. This CDR3 reads CASTDTRGKNTEAFF. The CDR3 nucleotides read TGTGCCAGTACTGACACGAGGGGGAAGAACACTGAAGCTTTCTTT.

The gene calls are TRBV19 and TRBJ2-1, with 9 bases matching TRBD2. Germline-derived CDR1 and CDR2 are LNHDA and SQIVND (reference sequence). Trimming at V came to 5 bases and at J to 0 bases, leaving 5 bases not matched to a gene. The CDR3 has 16 amino acids. The DNA for the CDR3 is TGTGCCAGTAGTTCCCTAGCGGGGACCTCCTACAATGAGCAGTTCTTC. This gives the protein CASSSLAGTSYNEQFF.

This clone came up once. The chain recombines TRBV2 with TRBJ2-7; D not certain. The CDR3 consists of 13 residues. The V and J ends lost 6 bases and 1 base respectively, with 10 bases between them. The germline gives CDR1 SNHLY, CDR2 FYNNEI. For the CDR3, the DNA is TGTGCCAGCAGCAAACCAGGATCCTACGAGCAGTACTTC. Protein product: CASSKPGSYEQYF.

V usage is TRBV5-6 and J usage is TRBJ1-2, with no clear D. The CDR3 consists of 16 residues. Per the germline V gene, CDR1 is SGHDT and CDR2 is YYEEEE. V was pared by 3 bases and J by 2 bases, with 17 bases between. CDR3 sequence: CASSSYFRSKNYGYTF. The CDR3 nucleotides are TGTGCCAGCAGCTCCTATTTCCGGTCGAAAAACTATGGCTACACCTTC.

This clone showed up just a few times. This chain links TRBV10-2 with TRBJ2-2, with D perhaps matching TRBD2 (5 bases). V shed 4 bases and J shed 1 base, with 7 bases lying between them. The CDR3 has 14 amino acids. CDR1 is WSHSY and CDR2 is SAAADI in the germline V gene. The CDR3 DNA is TGCGCCAGCAGTGGCGCGGGGAACACCGGGGAGCTGTTTTTT. Amino acids: CASSGAGNTGELFF.

This clone was seen more than once but under ten times. The chain joins TRBV6-5 to TRBJ2-5, with 7 nucleotides matching TRBD1. Germline V lookup: CDR1 MNHEY, CDR2 SVGAGI. Trimming at V came to 6 bases and at J to 3 bases, leaving 10 bases not matched to a gene. The CDR3 consists of 15 residues. The CDR3 protein is CASSHPGTAKETQYF. The CDR3 nucleotides read TGTGCCAGCAGCCACCCCGGGACAGCAAAAGAGACCCAGTACTTC.

The rearrangement joins TRBV3-1 (or the pseudogene TRBV3-2) to TRBJ2-5; a weak D match, TRBD1 (7 bases). Between the trimmed V and J ends, which lost 6 bases and 1 base, there was a span of 18 bases. CDR3 length: 16 amino acids. The V gene's germline CDR1 is LGHDT and CDR2 YNNKEL (reference sequence). CDR3 amino acids: CASSQSRGTGQETQYF. CDR3 nucleotide sequence: TGTGCCAGCAGTCAGAGCAGGGGGACTGGCCAAGAGACCCAGTACTTC.

This chain joins TRBV5-1 and TRBJ1-1; D remains ambiguous. The germline V gene encodes CDR1 SGHRS and CDR2 YFSETQ. This CDR3 has 16 amino acids. The ends were cut back, 0 bases at V and 5 bases at J, with 17 bases in the middle. In DNA, the CDR3 is TGCGCCAGCAGCTTGGCCGGAGAGGGTGTTGGGACTGAAGCTTTCTTT. As protein: CASSLAGEGVGTEAFF. Together with reference TRBV5-1 and TRBJ1-1, the CDR3 gives the full variable domain: KAGVTQTPRYLIKTRGQQVTLSCSPISGHRSVSWYQQTPGQGLQFLFEYFSETQRNKGNFPGRFSGRQFSNSRSEMNVSTLELGDSALYLCASSLAGEGVGTEAFFGQGTRLTVV.

The rearrangement links TRBV2 to TRBJ2-7, with TRBD1 identical over 10 bases. The trim removed 7 bases at V and 1 base at J, leaving 4 bases unmatched. The CDR3 extends over 14 amino acids. The germline gives CDR1 SNHLY, CDR2 FYNNEI. This CDR3 reads CASIRTGGSYEQYF. In DNA form, the CDR3 reads TGTGCCAGCATCCGGACAGGGGGATCCTACGAGCAGTACTTC.

The chain uses TRBV6-4 and TRBJ2-3, with 9 bases identical to TRBD1. The CDR3 contains 13 residues. Germline V lookup: CDR1 MRHNA, CDR2 SNTAGT. V was pared by 3 bases and J by 5 bases, with 0 bases of the junction left unmatched. In nucleotides, the CDR3 is TGTGCCAGCAGTGAGGACAGGGGAGATACGCAGTATTTT. It specifies CASSEDRGDTQYF.

This clone appeared a single time. The chain carries TRBV7-2 and TRBJ2-5; 9 positions agree with TRBD2. V lost 2 bases to trimming and J lost 7 bases; unmatched junction nucleotides: 8. CDR1 SGHTA and CDR2 FQGNSA come from the germline V gene. CDR3 length: 15 amino acids. The CDR3 here is CASSLSSGVPGTQYF. CDR3 bases: TGTGCCAGCAGCTTATCTAGCGGGGTCCCGGGGACCCAGTACTTC.

The V and J genes are TRBV19 and TRBJ1-2; 10 positions match TRBD1. The ends lost 7 bases at V and 0 bases at J; junction bases unmatched: 17. Germline V gives CDR1 LNHDA, CDR2 SQIVND (reference sequence). CDR3 size: 19 residues. CDR3 DNA: TGTGCCAGTATCCGAGTGGGAACCGGGACAGGGGTGGCTAACTATGGCTACACCTTC. Its translation is CASIRVGTGTGVANYGYTF.

The chain joins TRBV19 to TRBJ1-2; 7 bases map to TRBD1. This CDR3 spans 14 amino acids. With 3 bases clipped from V and 7 bases from J, the junction kept 8 bases outside the gene matches. From germline, CDR1 is LNHDA and CDR2 SQIVND (reference sequence). CDR3 loop: CASSILQGKAGYTF. CDR3 DNA: TGTGCCAGTAGTATCTTACAGGGGAAGGCTGGCTACACCTTC.

The chain joins TRBV19 to TRBJ1-3; 7 nucleotides match TRBD1. Germline V gives CDR1 LNHDA, CDR2 SQIVND (reference sequence). The CDR3 is made up of 17 amino acids. V shed 5 bases and J 0 bases; nucleotides not matched to a gene: 10. This chain's CDR3 is CASSPPTGEGSGNTIYF. The DNA for the CDR3 is TGTGCCAGTAGTCCGCCAACAGGGGAAGGCTCTGGAAACACCATATATTTT.

The chain recombines TRBV4-2 with TRBJ1-4; TRBD1 is a possible D gene (5 bases). The germline CDR1 and CDR2 sequences are LGHNA and YNFKEQ. This CDR3 comprises 15 residues. The V end was cut by 3 bases, the J end by 5 bases, with 13 bases between. The DNA for the CDR3 is TGTGCCAGCAGCCAGGGGGGACCGAGAAATGAAAAACTGTTTTTT. Translating it yields CASSQGGPRNEKLFF.

V and J are TRBV7-3 and TRBJ2-7, with 7 bases fitting TRBD1. There are 17 residues in the CDR3. The germline V gene encodes CDR1 SGHTA and CDR2 FQGTGA. V dropped 1 base and J dropped 0; count of bases not matched to a gene: 9. Here the CDR3 reads CASSLIGTADISYEQYF. For the CDR3, the DNA is TGTGCCAGCAGCTTAATAGGGACAGCGGATATCTCCTACGAGCAGTACTTC.

The CDR3 sequence is CASSAGPSSSPLHF. The CDR3 bases are TGCGCCAGCAGTGCGGGTCCGAGTAGCTCACCCCTCCACTTT. The J gene is TRBJ1-6, the V gene TRBV10-2; no firm D call. The CDR3 sequence is 14 residues long. Germline-derived CDR1 and CDR2 are WSHSY and SAAADI. V lost 4 bases and J 10 bases, leaving 14 bases between the germline ends.

This clone was counted between two and nine times. This chain connects TRBV4-1 to TRBJ1-1; 9 bases are shared with TRBD1. V trimming: 4 bases; J trimming: 3 bases; junction bases outside the gene matches: 3. CDR1 MGHRA and CDR2 YSYEKL come from the germline V gene. The CDR3 extends over 14 amino acids. The CDR3, as DNA: TGCGCCAGCAGCCCTCGGACAGGGGACACTGAAGCTTTCTTT. Its protein is CASSPRTGDTEAFF.